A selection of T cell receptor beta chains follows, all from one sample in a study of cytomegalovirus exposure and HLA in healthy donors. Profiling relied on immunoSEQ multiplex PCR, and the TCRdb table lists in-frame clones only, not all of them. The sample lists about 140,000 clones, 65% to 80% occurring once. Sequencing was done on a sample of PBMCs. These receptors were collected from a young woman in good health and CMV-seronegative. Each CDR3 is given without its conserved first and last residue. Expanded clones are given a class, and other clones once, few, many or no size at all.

CDR3 protein: ASTHPALGRQPQH; V gene: TRBV6-6; clone size: NA
CDR3 protein: ASSAHGQGYEKLF; V gene: TRBV25-1; clone size: NA
CDR3 protein: ASSPGQGADYGYT; V gene: TRBV5-1; clone size: few
CDR3 protein: ASRPGGPYGYT; V gene: TRBV28; clone size: NA
CDR3 protein: ASSSYFPGQGSYEQY; V gene: TRBV19; clone size: NA
CDR3 protein: ASRYYGGNQPQH; V gene: TRBV6-1; clone size: few
CDR3 protein: ASSMLRGSYNEQF; V gene: TRBV7-7; clone size: NA
CDR3 protein: ASRTGAEGNTIY; V gene: TRBV6-1; clone size: few
CDR3 protein: AATRLAGLLDYEQY; V gene: TRBV7-9; clone size: NA
CDR3 protein: ASSKLAGEGNGANVLT; V gene: TRBV9; clone size: once
CDR3 protein: ASSNPPGRAETQY; V gene: TRBV6-5; clone size: NA
CDR3 protein: ASSPYTDTQY; V gene: TRBV7-2; clone size: NA
CDR3 protein: ASSPEDRGYGYT; V gene: TRBV7-8; clone size: NA
CDR3 protein: ASRPSNLDLDNEQF; V gene: TRBV28; clone size: NA
CDR3 protein: ASSARGTGELF; V gene: TRBV19; clone size: NA
CDR3 protein: ASSTPQRAYNEQF; V gene: TRBV28; clone size: NA
CDR3 protein: SSSLALAGSYNEQF; V gene: TRBV7-9; clone size: few
CDR3 protein: ASSLVASGWGGTEAF; V gene: TRBV11-1; clone size: NA
CDR3 protein: ASSWRAGGADTQY; V gene: TRBV5-6; clone size: NA
CDR3 protein: ASSRKDRSGQF; V gene: TRBV14; clone size: NA
CDR3 protein: ASSEGQGNTEAF; V gene: TRBV10-2; clone size: NA
CDR3 protein: AWSVLAGGETQY; V gene: TRBV30; clone size: NA